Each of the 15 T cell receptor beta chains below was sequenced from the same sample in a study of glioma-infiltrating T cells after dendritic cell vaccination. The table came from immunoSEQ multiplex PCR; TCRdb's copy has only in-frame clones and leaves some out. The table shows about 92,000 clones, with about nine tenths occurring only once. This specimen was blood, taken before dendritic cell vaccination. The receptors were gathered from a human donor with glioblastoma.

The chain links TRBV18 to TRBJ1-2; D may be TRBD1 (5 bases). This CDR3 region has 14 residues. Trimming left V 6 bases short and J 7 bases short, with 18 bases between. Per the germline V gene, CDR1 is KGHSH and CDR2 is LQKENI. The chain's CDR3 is CASSLPGGEGGYTF. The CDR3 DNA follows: TGTGCCAGCTCGCTCCCGGGGGGAGAGGGTGGCTACACCTTC.

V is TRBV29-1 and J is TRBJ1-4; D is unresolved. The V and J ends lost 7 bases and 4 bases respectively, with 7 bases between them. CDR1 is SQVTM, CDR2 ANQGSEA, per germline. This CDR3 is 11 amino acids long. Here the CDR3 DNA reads TGCAGCGCCAGGATTAATGAAAAACTGTTTTTT. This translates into CSARINEKLFF.

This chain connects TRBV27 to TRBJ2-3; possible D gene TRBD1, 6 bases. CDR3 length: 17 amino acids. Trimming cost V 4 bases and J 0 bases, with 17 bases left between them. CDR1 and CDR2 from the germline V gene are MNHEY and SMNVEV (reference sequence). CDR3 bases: TGTGCCAGCAGTTCATCCGGGACACCGACCAGCACAGATACGCAGTATTTT. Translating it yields CASSSSGTPTSTDTQYF.

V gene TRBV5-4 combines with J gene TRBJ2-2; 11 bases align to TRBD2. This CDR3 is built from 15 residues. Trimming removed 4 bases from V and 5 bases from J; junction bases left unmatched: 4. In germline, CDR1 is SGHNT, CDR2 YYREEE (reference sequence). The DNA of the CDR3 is TGTGCCAGCAGCCCGAGGACTAGCGGGACCGGGGAGCTGTTTTTT. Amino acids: CASSPRTSGTGELFF. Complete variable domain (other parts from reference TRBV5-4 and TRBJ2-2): ETGVTQSPTHLIKTRGQQVTLRCSSQSGHNTVSWYQQALGQGPQFIFQYYREEENGRGNFPPRFSGLQFPNYSSELNVNALELDDSALYLCASSPRTSGTGELFFGEGSRLTVL.

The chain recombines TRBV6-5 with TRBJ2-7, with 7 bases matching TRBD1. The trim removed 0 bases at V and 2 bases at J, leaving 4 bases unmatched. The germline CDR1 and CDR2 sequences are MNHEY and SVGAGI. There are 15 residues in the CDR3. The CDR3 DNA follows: TGTGCCAGCAGTTACTCGCGTCAGGGGGCCTACGAGCAGTACTTC. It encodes CASSYSRQGAYEQYF.

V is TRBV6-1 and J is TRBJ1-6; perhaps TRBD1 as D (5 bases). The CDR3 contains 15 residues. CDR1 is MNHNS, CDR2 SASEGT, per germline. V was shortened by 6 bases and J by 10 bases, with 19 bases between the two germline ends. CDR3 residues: CASSHPWGEWSPLHF. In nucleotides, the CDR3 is TGTGCCAGCAGCCACCCTTGGGGGGAATGGTCACCCCTCCACTTT.

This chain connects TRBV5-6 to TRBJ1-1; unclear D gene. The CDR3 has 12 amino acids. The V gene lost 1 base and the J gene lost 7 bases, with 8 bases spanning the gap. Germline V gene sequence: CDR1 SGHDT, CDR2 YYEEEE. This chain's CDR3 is CASSLLQSEAFF. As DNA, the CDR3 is TGTGCCAGCAGCTTGCTACAGAGTGAAGCTTTCTTT.

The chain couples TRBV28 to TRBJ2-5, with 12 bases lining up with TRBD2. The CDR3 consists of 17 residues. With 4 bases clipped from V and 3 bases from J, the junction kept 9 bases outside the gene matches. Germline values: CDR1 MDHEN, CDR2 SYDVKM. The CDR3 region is CASSWDRTSGNKETQYF. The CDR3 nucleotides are TGTGCCAGCAGTTGGGATAGGACTAGCGGGAATAAAGAGACCCAGTACTTC.

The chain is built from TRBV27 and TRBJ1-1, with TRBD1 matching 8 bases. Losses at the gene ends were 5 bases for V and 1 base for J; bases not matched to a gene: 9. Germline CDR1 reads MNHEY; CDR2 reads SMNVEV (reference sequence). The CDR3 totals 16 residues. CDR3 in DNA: TGTGCCAGCAGTCGGCTTTGGGACAGGACGAACACTGAAGCTTTCTTT. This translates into CASSRLWDRTNTEAFF.

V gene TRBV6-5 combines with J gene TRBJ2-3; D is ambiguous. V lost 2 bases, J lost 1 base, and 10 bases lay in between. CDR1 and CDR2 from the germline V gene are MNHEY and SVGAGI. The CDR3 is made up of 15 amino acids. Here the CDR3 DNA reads TGTGCCAGCAGTTACAATTTGCCGGGCACAGATACGCAGTATTTT. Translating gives CASSYNLPGTDTQYF.

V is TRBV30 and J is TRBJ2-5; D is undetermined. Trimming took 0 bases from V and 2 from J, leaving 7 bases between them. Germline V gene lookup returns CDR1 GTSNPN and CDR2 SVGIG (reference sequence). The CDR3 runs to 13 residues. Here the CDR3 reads CAWSVTRQETQYF. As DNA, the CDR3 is TGTGCCTGGAGTGTTACCAGGCAAGAGACCCAGTACTTC.

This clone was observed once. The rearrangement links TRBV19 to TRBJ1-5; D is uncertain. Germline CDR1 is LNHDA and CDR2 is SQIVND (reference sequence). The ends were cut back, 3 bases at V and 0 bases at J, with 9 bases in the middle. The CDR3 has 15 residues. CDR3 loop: CASSMVRNSNQPQHF. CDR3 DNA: TGTGCCAGTAGTATGGTCAGAAATAGCAATCAGCCCCAGCATTTT.

DNA of the CDR3: TGTGCCAGCAGCACCTTCCTAGCGGGGGGCTACGAGCAGTACTTC. Protein sequence: CASSTFLAGGYEQYF. The J gene is TRBJ2-7, the V gene TRBV7-2; 11 bases align to TRBD2. The ends lost 5 bases at V and 3 bases at J; junction bases unmatched: 6. CDR3 length: 15 amino acids. Germline CDR1 is SGHTA and CDR2 is FQGNSA.

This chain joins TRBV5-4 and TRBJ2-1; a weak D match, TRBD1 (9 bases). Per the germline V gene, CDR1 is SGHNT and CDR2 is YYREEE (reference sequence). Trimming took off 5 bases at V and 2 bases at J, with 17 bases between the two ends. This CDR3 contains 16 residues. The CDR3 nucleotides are TGTGCCAGCAGGTTAGCGGGACAGGGAACCTACAATGAGCAGTTCTTC. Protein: CASRLAGQGTYNEQFF. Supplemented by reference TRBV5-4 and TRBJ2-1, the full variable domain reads ETGVTQSPTHLIKTRGQQVTLRCSSQSGHNTVSWYQQALGQGPQFIFQYYREEENGRGNFPPRFSGLQFPNYSSELNVNALELDDSALYLCASRLAGQGTYNEQFFGPGTRLTVL.

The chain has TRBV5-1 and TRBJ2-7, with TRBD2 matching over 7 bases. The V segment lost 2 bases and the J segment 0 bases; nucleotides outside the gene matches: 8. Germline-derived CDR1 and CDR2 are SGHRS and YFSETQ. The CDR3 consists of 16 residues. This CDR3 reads CASSFSSGGGSYEQYF. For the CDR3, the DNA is TGCGCCAGCAGCTTTTCTTCAGGCGGGGGCTCCTACGAGCAGTACTTC.